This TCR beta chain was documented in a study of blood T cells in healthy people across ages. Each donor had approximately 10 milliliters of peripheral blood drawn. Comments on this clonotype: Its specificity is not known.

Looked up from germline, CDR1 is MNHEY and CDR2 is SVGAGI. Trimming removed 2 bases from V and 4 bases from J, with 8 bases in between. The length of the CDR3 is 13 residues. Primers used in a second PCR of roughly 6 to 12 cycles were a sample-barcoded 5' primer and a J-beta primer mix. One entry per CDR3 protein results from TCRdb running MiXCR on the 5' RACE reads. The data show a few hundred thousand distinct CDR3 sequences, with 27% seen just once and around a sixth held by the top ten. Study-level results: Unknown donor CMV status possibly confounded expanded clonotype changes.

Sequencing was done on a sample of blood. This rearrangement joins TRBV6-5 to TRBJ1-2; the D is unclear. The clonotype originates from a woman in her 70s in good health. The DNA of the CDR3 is TGTGCCAGCAGTTACCGACATTTCTATGGCTACACCTTC. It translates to CASSYRHFYGYTF.